This TCR beta chain stems from a study of T cells in Graves' hyperthyroidism and ophthalmopathy. Study-level findings and limits: Ophthalmopathy prediction by the model preceded onset by a median roughly 6 months.

Amplification yielded TCR beta CDR3 regions, with RNA transcripts as the source. HTBI primers were employed in a first-round RT-PCR of the TCR CDR3. TCRdb reprocessed the multiplex PCR reads with MiXCR, giving one entry per CDR3 protein. The sample holds under 500,000 distinct CDR3 sequences, over 13% seen once. A note on this clonotype: The target antigen is unknown.

Diagnostic assessment was based on clinical symptoms, serum thyroxine and TRAb, thyroid ultrasound and orbital computed tomography. This CDR3 comprises 16 residues. CDR1 is SEHNR, CDR2 FQNEAQ, per germline (reference sequence). Trimming left V 8 bases short and J 0 bases short, with 14 bases between. V and J are TRBV7-9 and TRBJ2-6; perhaps TRBD1 as D (5 bases). Sequenced input: blood. The sequence came from a man aged 50 to 60 with Graves' ophthalmopathy. CDR3 protein: CASVGRVGSGANVLTF. CDR3 sequence (DNA): TGTGCCAGCGTAGGCAGGGTAGGCTCTGGGGCCAACGTCCTGACTTTC.